One T cell receptor (beta chain) is described in this entry. Its antigen remains unknown. Trimming cost V 4 bases and J 8 bases, with 15 bases left between them. The CDR3 is 14 amino acids. Germline CDR1 MRHNA, CDR2 SNTAGT. This specimen belongs to a study of T cell repertoires in ileal Crohn's disease. As for the study in general: Operated complications were stricturing disease (approximately 61%) and penetrating disease (around 39%). General study points: Clonal expansions were more frequent in active smokers than non-smokers at surgery. Every patient over 26.8% clonality showed endoscopic recurrence.

The data were produced by immunoSEQ multiplex PCR, yet TCRdb's version contains in-frame clones alone and is incomplete. Of 15,000 or so clones listed, 88% are singletons. The TCR sequence derives from an adult with Crohn's disease. The V gene is TRBV6-4, the J gene TRBJ2-1; the D gene is possibly TRBD2 (6 bases). Sample: ileal tissue. CDR3: CASSAASEADEQFF. In DNA form, the CDR3 reads TGTGCCAGCAGTGCGGCTAGCGAGGCCGATGAGCAGTTCTTC.